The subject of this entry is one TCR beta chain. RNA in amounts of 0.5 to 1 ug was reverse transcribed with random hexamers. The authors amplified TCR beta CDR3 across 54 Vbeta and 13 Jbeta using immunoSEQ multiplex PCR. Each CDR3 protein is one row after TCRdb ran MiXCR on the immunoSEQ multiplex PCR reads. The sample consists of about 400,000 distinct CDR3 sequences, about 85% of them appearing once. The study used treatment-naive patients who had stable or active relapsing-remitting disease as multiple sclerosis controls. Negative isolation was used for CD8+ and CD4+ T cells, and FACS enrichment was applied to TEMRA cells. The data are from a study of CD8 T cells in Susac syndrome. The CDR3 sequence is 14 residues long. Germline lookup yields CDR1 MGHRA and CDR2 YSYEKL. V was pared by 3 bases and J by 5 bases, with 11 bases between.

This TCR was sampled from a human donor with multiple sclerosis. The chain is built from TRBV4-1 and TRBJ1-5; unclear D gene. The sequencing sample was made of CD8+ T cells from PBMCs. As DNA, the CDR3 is TGCGCCAGCAGCCAGGCCGGAGGCGATCAGCCCCAGCATTTT. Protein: CASSQAGGDQPQHF.